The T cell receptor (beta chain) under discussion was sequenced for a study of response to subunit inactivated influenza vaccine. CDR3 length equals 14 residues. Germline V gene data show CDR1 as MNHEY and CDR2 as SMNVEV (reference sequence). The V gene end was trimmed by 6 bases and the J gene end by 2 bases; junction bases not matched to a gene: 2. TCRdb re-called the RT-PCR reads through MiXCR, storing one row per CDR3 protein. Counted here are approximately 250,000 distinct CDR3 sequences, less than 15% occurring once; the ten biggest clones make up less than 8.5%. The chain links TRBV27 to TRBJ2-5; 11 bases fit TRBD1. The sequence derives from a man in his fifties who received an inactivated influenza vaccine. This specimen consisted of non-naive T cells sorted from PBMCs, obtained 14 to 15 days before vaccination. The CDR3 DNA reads TGTGCCAGCAGGGGACAGGGGGGACAAGAGACCCAGTACTTC. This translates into CASRGQGGQETQYF.